This TCR beta chain was identified during a study of T-cell reconstitution after alpha-beta-depleted transplantation in children (dated by TCRdb to 2016 to 2017). In the study overall: The study quantitatively tracked T-cell immune reconstitution after TCRalphabeta/CD19-depleted allogeneic hematopoietic cell transplantation in children using TCR repertoire profiling.

Receptor amplification or capture employed PCR. Reads for this sample came from an Illumina HiSeq 2500. TCR libraries were prepared with molecular barcoding, using unique molecular identifiers to normalize TCRbeta repertoire quantification. In-frame beta chains were kept once TCRdb had trimmed the public reads at Q25 with fastp and called clones with MiXCR. A single entry per CDR3 protein holds the most common genes and DNA from its merged rows. A total of some 310,000 distinct CDR3 sequences appear in this sample, approximately 23% of them only once. The leading ten clones occupy 10% to 11% of the sample. According to the germline V gene, CDR1 reads KGHSH and CDR2 reads LQKENI. From the cysteine through the phenylalanine, the CDR3 covers 14 amino acids. The kept DNA is CDR3 alone, 42 bases in frame from the first base. V and J lose 1 base and 1 base, and a span of 6 bases separates them. This clonotype was seen a few times. The antigen this receptor binds is unknown. Qualities for individual bases were not recorded, and no much larger clone is one base off.

Broad study findings and their caveats: Apparently early alphabetaT-cell count recovery about two months after transplant reportedly relied on only several hundred rapidly expanded clones derived from non-depleted graft cells. In some patients, the high TCRbeta diversity seen at day 60 was put down to recipient T cells and intrathymic progenitors that had survived conditioning. Over subsequent months, a decline in hyperexpanded clone frequencies was noted, and after one year, T-cell counts and TCRbeta diversity were mostly ascribed to newly produced T cells.

The treatment or condition label, as the study defines it: allogeneic hematopoietic cell transplantation with graft depleted of TCRalphabeta T cells and CD19 B cells. The children who served as transplant recipients had been given grafts of TCRalphabeta/CD19-depleted allogeneic hematopoietic cells. The sequence was obtained from a male patient under 18 who had a stem cell transplant for acute lymphoblastic leukemia, so the T cells may come from the graft donor. Sequencing used PBMCs, mostly from graft donor cells, obtained 180 days after TCRalphabeta/CD19-depleted stem cell transplant. The chain is encoded by TRBV18 joined to TRBJ2-3; the D gene cannot be resolved reliably. Here is the DNA: TGTGCCAGCTCACCACGAAAACGCACAGATACGCAGTATTTT. This codes for CASSPRKRTDTQYF.